The subject of this entry is one T cell receptor (beta chain). Antigen unknown. No cell fractionation was done, so the repertoire covers all unsorted peripheral blood T cells. These data originate in a study of HIV-infected patients and healthy controls. Study-wide results and caveats: In healthy controls, MAIT alpha CDR3s were common; in HIV+ repertoires, severely depleted. Compared with untreated HIV+ repertoires, healthy controls showed roughly threefold more distinct CDR3s and higher Shannon diversity. During therapy, HIV-associated CDR3s fell significantly in frequency, while CMV-associated CDR3s did not change significantly.

Reverse transcription used about 500 ng RNA and constant-region primers for alpha and beta. Each of the alpha and beta chains got its own library through chain-specific third strand synthesis with indices. Each cDNA molecule was barcoded, and a single primer pair amplified each chain. MiXCR, applied by TCRdb to the 5' RACE reads, yields one record per CDR3 protein. The sample consists of some 12,000 distinct CDR3 sequences, 9.3% of them appearing once. CDR1 and CDR2 (germline): SGHTA, FQGNSA. The CDR3 extends over 13 amino acids. V lost 3 bases and J 3 bases, leaving 9 bases between the germline ends.

Specimen: blood, collected before antiretroviral therapy. V and J are TRBV7-2 and TRBJ2-7; D not resolved. The clonotype originates from an adult with HIV infection. The donor label of this sample is uncertain. DNA of the CDR3: TGTGCCAGCAGCTTGAGCGCCAGCTACGAGCAGTACTTC. It translates to CASSLSASYEQYF. The variable domain in full, with the rest retrieved from reference TRBV7-2 and TRBJ2-7, is GAGVSQSPSNKVTEKGKDVELRCDPISGHTALYWYRQSLGQGLEFLIYFQGNSAPDKSGLPSDRFSAERTGGSVSTLTIQRTQQEDSAVYLCASSLSASYEQYFGPGTRLTVT.